A single sample is the source of the 7 T cell receptor beta chains below, sequenced in a study of cytomegalovirus exposure and HLA in healthy donors listed by TCRdb under 2017. Receptor amplification or capture employed the immunoSEQ multiplex PCR assay. For the multiplex PCR, a mixture combining 60 forward primers for TCR Vbeta segments and 13 reverse primers for TCR Jbeta segments was used. Here the immuneACCESS table is served through TCRdb, limited to in-frame sequences with V and J called. Missing clones are a known gap in these copies; in checked studies unresolved V genes cover under half, and the rest lacks a known reason. The sample table shows under 200,000 clones, and around 80% are seen once. Together, the top ten hold approximately 0.47% of the sample. The sample comprised PBMCs. All receptors come from a woman between 50 and 59 years old in good health and CMV-seronegative.

This rearrangement joins TRBV2 to TRBJ1-5; 9 bases agree with TRBD1. Germline trimming cut 4 bases from V and 7 bases from J; bases unmatched to any gene: 8. Germline CDR1 SNHLY, CDR2 FYNNEI. CDR3 size: 15 residues. The CDR3 region is CASSARGQGSQPQHF. For the CDR3, the DNA is TGTGCCAGCAGTGCAAGAGGACAGGGGAGCCAGCCCCAGCATTTT.

The chain has TRBV5-1 and TRBJ2-4; 11 bases map to TRBD2. Germline loops: CDR1 SGHRS, CDR2 YFSETQ. The V and J ends lost 1 base and 0 bases, in that order; junction bases with no gene match: 12. The CDR3 length is 20 residues. The CDR3 reads CASSLLRTSGRGIAKNIQYF. The CDR3 DNA reads as TGCGCCAGCAGCTTGTTACGGACTAGCGGGCGGGGAATAGCCAAAAACATTCAGTACTTC.

This clone was detected once. This sequence joins TRBV5-4 and TRBJ2-1, with TRBD2 identical over 12 bases. The CDR3 is 16 residues long. Germline V gene lookup returns CDR1 SGHNT and CDR2 YYREEE (reference sequence). V dropped 0 bases and J dropped 7; count of bases not matched to a gene: 5. In nucleotides, the CDR3 is TGTGCCAGCAGCTTGGGACTAGCGGGAGTACGGAATGAGCAGTTCTTC. It codes for CASSLGLAGVRNEQFF.

This chain connects TRBV10-3 to TRBJ2-2, with 8 bases aligning to TRBD1. This CDR3 contains 14 residues. The germline CDR1 and CDR2 sequences are ENHRY and SYGVKD. The trim removed 9 bases at V and 1 base at J, leaving 4 bases unmatched. CDR3 region: CAITGTGNTGELFF. The DNA of the CDR3 is TGTGCCATAACCGGGACAGGGAACACCGGGGAGCTGTTTTTT.

The chain is built from TRBV5-1 and TRBJ2-7; a possible D gene is TRBD2 (6 bases). This CDR3 has 14 residues. Germline CDR1 and CDR2: SGHRS and YFSETQ. Trimming pared 4 bases from V and 4 bases from J, leaving 15 bases between. For the CDR3, the DNA is TGCGCCAGCAGCACGGCGGGATCTGGATACGAGCAGTACTTC. It encodes CASSTAGSGYEQYF.

The V and J genes are TRBV27 and TRBJ2-2; D gene unclear. CDR1 is MNHEY and CDR2 is SMNVEV in the germline V gene (reference sequence). The CDR3 length is 18 residues. The ends were cut back, 0 bases at V and 1 base at J, with 15 bases in the middle. The DNA for the CDR3 is TGTGCCAGCAGTTTATCGTTCGAGAGCCCGGGGAACACCGGGGAGCTGTTTTTT. It is translated as CASSLSFESPGNTGELFF.

This chain links TRBV30 with TRBJ1-2; D may be TRBD1 (5 bases). This CDR3 spans 12 amino acids. Germline V gene data show CDR1 as GTSNPN and CDR2 as SVGIG (reference sequence). V was pared by 2 bases and J by 6 bases, with 10 bases between. The CDR3 DNA is TGTGCCTGGAGTCTTGGCAGGGATGGCTACACCTTC. Protein sequence: CAWSLGRDGYTF.